The 11 T cell receptor beta chains presented below share a single source sample, sequenced in a study of cytomegalovirus exposure and HLA in healthy donors. The PCR made use of 60 Vbeta and 13 Jbeta primers. The data were produced by immunoSEQ multiplex PCR, yet TCRdb's version contains in-frame clones alone and is incomplete. The data show around 130,000 clones, 80% to 85% seen once. The specimen sequenced was PBMCs. The origin of the receptors is a woman between 40 and 55 years old in good health and CMV-seronegative.

This clone was seen only once. CDR3 in amino acids: CASSRTGELFF. The CDR3 DNA reads TGTGCCAGCAGCCGGACCGGGGAGCTGTTTTTT. The chain has TRBV7-6 and TRBJ2-2; D gene ambiguous. The germline V gene has CDR1 SGHVS and CDR2 FNYEAQ. V was pared by 5 bases and J by 5 bases, with 3 bases between. The CDR3 sequence is 11 residues long.

The chain is built from TRBV18 and TRBJ2-7; 8 nucleotides agree with TRBD2. This CDR3 is built from 14 residues. J was trimmed by 12 bases and V by 3 bases; bases with no gene match: 13. In germline, CDR1 is KGHSH, CDR2 LQKENI. The CDR3: CASSPDGRAPGAYF. CDR3 DNA: TGTGCCAGCTCACCGGACGGGAGGGCCCCCGGGGCGTACTTC.

In its sample, this clone was seen once. This sequence joins TRBV4-1 and TRBJ1-1, with D uncertain. From germline, CDR1 is MGHRA and CDR2 YSYEKL. This CDR3 region has 12 residues. V lost 7 bases to trimming and J lost 1 base, with 7 bases between them. In nucleotides, the CDR3 is TGCGCCAGCAATGAGGGGAACACTGAAGCTTTCTTT. It yields the protein CASNEGNTEAFF.

The chain is built from TRBV15 and TRBJ1-2; no reliable D call. V lost 0 bases and J 2 bases, leaving 10 bases between the germline ends. The CDR3 runs 15 residues. Germline loops: CDR1 LNHNV, CDR2 YYDKDF (reference sequence). The CDR3 coding sequence is TGTGCCACCAGCAGAGATGTCGCAGGCAACTATGGCTACACCTTC. It codes for CATSRDVAGNYGYTF.

This sequence joins TRBV4-3 and TRBJ2-7, with D tentatively TRBD1 (6 bases). V shed 3 bases and J shed 3 bases, with 15 bases lying between them. CDR3 length: 15 residues. Germline CDR1 LGHNA, CDR2 YSLEER. CDR3: CASSQASGQIYEQYF. The CDR3 DNA sequence: TGCGCCAGCAGCCAGGCTTCGGGACAAATCTACGAGCAGTACTTC.

CDR3 nucleotides: TGCAGCGTTGTGAGGGCCCACGAGCAGTACTTC. Its protein is CSVVRAHEQYF. The chain is built from TRBV29-1 and TRBJ2-7, with D tentatively TRBD2 (5 bases). The germline V gene encodes CDR1 SQVTM and CDR2 ANQGSEA. This CDR3 is 11 amino acids long. V shed 4 bases and J shed 5 bases, with 9 bases lying between them.

The V and J genes are TRBV2 and TRBJ1-1; 8 positions match TRBD1. Germline-derived CDR1 and CDR2 are SNHLY and FYNNEI. The CDR3 contains 13 residues. The ends lost 7 bases at V and 5 bases at J; junction bases unmatched: 6. DNA of the CDR3: TGTGCCAGCAACGGACAGGGTGGGACTGAAGCTTTCTTT. This sequence encodes CASNGQGGTEAFF.

The chain links TRBV20-1 to TRBJ2-1, with unresolved D. The germline V and J ends were trimmed by 4 bases and 5 bases, with 6 bases remaining between them. This CDR3 comprises 11 residues. CDR1 is DFQATT, CDR2 SNEGSKA, per germline (reference sequence). The CDR3 spells CSAILDNEQFF. In nucleotides, the CDR3 is TGCAGTGCTATCTTAGACAATGAGCAGTTCTTC.

V usage is TRBV7-3 and J usage is TRBJ2-3; 11 positions agree with TRBD1. Germline V gives CDR1 SGHTA, CDR2 FQGTGA. V trimming: 3 bases; J trimming: 1 base; junction bases outside the gene matches: 6. The CDR3 is 17 amino acids. CDR3 loop: CASSFGQGAFGTDTQYF. The CDR3 region has the DNA TGTGCCAGCAGCTTTGGACAGGGGGCCTTCGGCACAGATACGCAGTATTTT.

This sequence joins TRBV18 and TRBJ2-7; D is unresolved. Trimming took off 0 bases at V and 2 bases at J, with 11 bases between the two ends. There are 15 residues in the CDR3. In germline, CDR1 is KGHSH, CDR2 LQKENI. The CDR3 DNA reads TGTGCCAGCTCACCACCGGGCAGTTACACCTACGAGCAGTACTTC. Its translation: CASSPPGSYTYEQYF.

The J gene is TRBJ2-1, the V gene TRBV7-2; 12 positions agree with TRBD2. The CDR3 covers 18 residues. Germline V lookup: CDR1 SGHTA, CDR2 FQGNSA. Losses at the gene ends were 6 bases for V and 1 base for J; bases not matched to a gene: 10. The CDR3 region has the DNA TGTGCCAGCAGTTCACTAGCGGGAGGAGCTCTGTCCTACAATGAGCAGTTCTTC. As protein: CASSSLAGGALSYNEQFF.